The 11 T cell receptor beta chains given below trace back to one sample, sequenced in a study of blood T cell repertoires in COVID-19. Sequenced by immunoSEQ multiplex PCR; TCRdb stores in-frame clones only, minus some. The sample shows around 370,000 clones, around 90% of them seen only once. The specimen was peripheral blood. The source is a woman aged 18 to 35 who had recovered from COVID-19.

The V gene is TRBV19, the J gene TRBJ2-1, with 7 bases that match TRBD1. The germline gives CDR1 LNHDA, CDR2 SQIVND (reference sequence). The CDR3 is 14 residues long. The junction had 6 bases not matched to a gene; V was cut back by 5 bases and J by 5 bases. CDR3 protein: CASSARDSHNEQFF. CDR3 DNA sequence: TGTGCCAGTAGTGCCCGGGACAGTCACAATGAGCAGTTCTTC.

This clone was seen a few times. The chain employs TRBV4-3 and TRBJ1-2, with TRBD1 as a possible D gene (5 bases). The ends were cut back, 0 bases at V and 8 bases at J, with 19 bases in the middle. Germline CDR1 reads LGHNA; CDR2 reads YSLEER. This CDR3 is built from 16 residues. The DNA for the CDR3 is TGCGCCAGCAGCCAAGATTCTATGCGGGGGATGGGCGGCTACACCTTC. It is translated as CASSQDSMRGMGGYTF.

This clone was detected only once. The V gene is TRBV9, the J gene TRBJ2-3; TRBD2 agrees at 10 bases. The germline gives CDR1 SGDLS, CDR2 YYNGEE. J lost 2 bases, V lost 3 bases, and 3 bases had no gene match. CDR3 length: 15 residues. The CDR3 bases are TGTGCCAGCAGCGCAACTAGCGGGGACACAGATACGCAGTATTTT. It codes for CASSATSGDTDTQYF.

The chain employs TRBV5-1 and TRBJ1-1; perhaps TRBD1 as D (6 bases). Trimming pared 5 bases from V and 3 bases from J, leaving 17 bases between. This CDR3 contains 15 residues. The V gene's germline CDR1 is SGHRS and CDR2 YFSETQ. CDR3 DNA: TGCGCCAGCAGATTCGGGTCAGGGGCGGACACTGAAGCTTTCTTT. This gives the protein CASRFGSGADTEAFF.

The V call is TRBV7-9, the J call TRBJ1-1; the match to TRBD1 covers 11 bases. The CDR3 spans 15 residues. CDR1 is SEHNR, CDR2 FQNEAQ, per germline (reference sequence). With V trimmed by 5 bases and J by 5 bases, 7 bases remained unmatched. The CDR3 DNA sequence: TGTGCCAGCAGCGCCTGGGACAGGGGGTGGACTGAAGCTTTCTTT. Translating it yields CASSAWDRGWTEAFF.

CDR3: CASSQGLTVGQGSTDTQYF. The CDR3 DNA is TGCGCCAGCAGCCAAGGGCTTACGGTAGGGCAGGGAAGCACAGATACGCAGTATTTT. J is TRBJ2-3 and V is TRBV4-3, with a tentative D call TRBD1 (5 bases). V was clipped by 1 base and J by 0 bases, with 20 bases between them. The CDR3 runs 19 residues. Germline V gives CDR1 LGHNA, CDR2 YSLEER.

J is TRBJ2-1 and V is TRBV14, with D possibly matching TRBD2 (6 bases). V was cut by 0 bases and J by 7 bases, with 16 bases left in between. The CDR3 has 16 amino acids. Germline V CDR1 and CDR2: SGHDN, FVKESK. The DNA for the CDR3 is TGTGCCAGCAGCCAAGAAAGGGCGTGGGGGGTAAATGAGCAGTTCTTC. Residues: CASSQERAWGVNEQFF.

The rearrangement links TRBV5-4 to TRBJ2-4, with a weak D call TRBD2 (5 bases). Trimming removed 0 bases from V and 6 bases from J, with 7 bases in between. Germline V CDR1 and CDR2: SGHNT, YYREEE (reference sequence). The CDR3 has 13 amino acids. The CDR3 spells CASSLAGSNIQYF. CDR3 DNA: TGTGCCAGCAGCTTGGCGGGGTCAAACATTCAGTACTTC.

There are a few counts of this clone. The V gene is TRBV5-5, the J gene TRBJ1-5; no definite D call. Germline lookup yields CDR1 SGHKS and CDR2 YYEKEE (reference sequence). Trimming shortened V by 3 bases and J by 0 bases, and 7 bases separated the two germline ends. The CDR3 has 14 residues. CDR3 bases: TGTGCCAGCAGCTGGAGCTATAGCAATCAGCCCCAGCATTTT. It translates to CASSWSYSNQPQHF. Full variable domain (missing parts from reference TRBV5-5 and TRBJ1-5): DAGVTQSPTHLIKTRGQQVTLRCSPISGHKSVSWYQQVLGQGPQFIFQYYEKEERGRGNFPDRFSARQFPNYSSELNVNALLLGDSALYLCASSWSYSNQPQHFGDGTRLSIL.

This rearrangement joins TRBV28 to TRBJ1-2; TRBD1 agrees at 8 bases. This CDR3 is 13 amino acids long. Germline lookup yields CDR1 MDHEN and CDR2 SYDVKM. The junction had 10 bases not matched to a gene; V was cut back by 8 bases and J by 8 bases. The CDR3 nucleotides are TGTGCCAGCGCGAAGGGCAGGGGGCGCGGCTACACCTTC. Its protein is CASAKGRGRGYTF.

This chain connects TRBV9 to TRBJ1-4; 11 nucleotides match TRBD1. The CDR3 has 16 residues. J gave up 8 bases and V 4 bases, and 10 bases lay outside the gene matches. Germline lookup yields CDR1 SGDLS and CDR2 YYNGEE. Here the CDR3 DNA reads TGTGCCAGCAGCTCGAACGTGGGACAGGGGGAGGAAAAACTGTTTTTT. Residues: CASSSNVGQGEEKLFF.